This T cell receptor (beta chain) appears in the sequencing data of a study of T cell responses to AZD1222 COVID-19 vaccine. In this sample, this clone turned up once. The antigen is unknown. Profiling relied on immunoSEQ multiplex PCR, and the TCRdb table lists in-frame clones only, not all of them. The sample shows about 140,000 clones, approximately 95% of them seen only once. This CDR3 contains 14 residues. V lost 2 bases and J lost 7, with 12 bases in between. Germline loops: CDR1 SEHNR, CDR2 FQNEAQ (reference sequence). Study-level points and caveats: Compared with day 0, the breadth and depth of the Spike-specific TCR repertoire rose significantly after two doses of AZD1222. After the peak T cell response, and only then, were repertoires sampled. Spike-spanning, vaccine-associated CD4 TCRs were dominant at 160-218 and 743-854.

The sequenced sample was peripheral blood, obtained on day 0 of MenACWY control vaccination. This sequence was found in an adult in good health. V gene TRBV7-9 combines with J gene TRBJ2-1, with D uncertain. The CDR3 region is CASSLPSWKNEQFF. The CDR3, as DNA: TGTGCCAGCAGCTTACCTAGTTGGAAAAATGAGCAGTTCTTC.